This T cell receptor (beta chain) was sequenced in a study of cytomegalovirus exposure and HLA in healthy donors. Germline trimming cut 4 bases from V and 5 bases from J; bases unmatched to any gene: 2. Germline V gene lookup returns CDR1 MNHEY and CDR2 SMNVEV (reference sequence). CDR3 length: 13 residues. Assay used: immunoSEQ multiplex PCR; TCRdb lists only in-frame clones, some missing. Seen here are approximately 230,000 clones, roughly 87% observed once, and the top ten hold 12%. The receptor was isolated from a man aged 18 to 30 in good health and CMV-seropositive. The J gene is TRBJ2-7, the V gene TRBV27, with 10 positions matching TRBD1. The sequenced material came from PBMCs. The CDR3 sequence is CASSSDRGHEQYF. The CDR3 nucleotides read TGTGCCAGCAGTTCAGACAGGGGGCACGAGCAGTACTTC.